The 14 T cell receptor beta chains reported below all come from one sample, sequenced in a study of blood T cells in healthy people across ages. A second 7 to 11 cycle PCR used barcoded and J-beta primers. MiXCR, applied by TCRdb to the 5' RACE reads, yields one record per CDR3 protein. The sample contains approximately 850,000 distinct CDR3 sequences, around 42% of which appear only once. What was sequenced was blood. The source is a man in his sixties in good health.

A remark on this clonotype: This clone may be a read error of a much larger clone one base away. This chain joins TRBV5-1 and TRBJ2-5, with D maybe TRBD2 (7 bases). The CDR3 sequence is 15 residues long. Germline V lookup: CDR1 SGHRS, CDR2 YFSETQ. Trimming removed 0 bases at V and 11 bases at J, with 20 bases between. CDR3 amino acids: CASSLEGGSYNEQYF. DNA for the CDR3: TGCGCCAGCAGCTTGGAGGGGGGGTCCTACAATGAGCAGTACTTC.

This clonotype was seen a few times. The chain has TRBV7-8 and TRBJ1-4; D uncertain. CDR1 SGHVS and CDR2 FQNEAQ come from the germline V gene. V lost 2 bases and J lost 1, with 11 bases in between. The CDR3 has 16 residues. The CDR3 nucleotides read TGTGCCAGCAGCTTAATCTCCGACGGAACTAATGAAAAACTGTTTTTT. Its translation: CASSLISDGTNEKLFF.

This chain connects TRBV4-3 to TRBJ2-5, with 10 bases fitting TRBD1. The CDR3 is 15 residues long. The V segment lost 1 base and the J segment 5 bases; nucleotides outside the gene matches: 4. Germline CDR1 reads LGHNA; CDR2 reads YSLEER. The CDR3 loop is CASSQVGQGQETQYF. Written as DNA, the CDR3 is TGCGCCAGCAGCCAAGTGGGACAGGGGCAGGAGACCCAGTACTTC.

A few counts support this clonotype. The J gene is TRBJ1-4, the V gene TRBV20-1; D not resolved. The CDR3 contains 12 residues. Germline CDR1 DFQATT, CDR2 SNEGSKA (reference sequence). V lost 5 bases to trimming and J lost 8 bases, with 12 bases between them. The CDR3 DNA sequence: TGCAGTGCTTACGAGGGTTGGGAAAAACTGTTTTTT. Amino acids: CSAYEGWEKLFF.

This chain uses TRBV21-1 with TRBJ1-1; the DNA was not compared with TRBD1, the D call given in the table. TRBV21-1 is noted as a pseudogene. The CDR3 is 14 residues long. CDR3 protein: CASSKDEGGTEAFF. The CDR3 DNA sequence: TGTGCCAGCAGCAAAGATGAGGGGGGTACTGAAGCTTTCTTT.

The chain joins TRBV12-3 or TRBV12-4 to TRBJ2-4; 8 nucleotides agree with TRBD1. V shed 4 bases and J 15 bases; nucleotides not matched to a gene: 11. CDR3 length: 13 residues. The CDR3 protein is CASSSEDRVSRYF. Written as DNA, the CDR3 is TGTGCCAGCAGTTCCGAGGACAGGGTGTCTAGGTACTTC.

J is TRBJ2-4 and V is TRBV27; 11 nucleotides match TRBD1. The DNA end favors TRBJ2-7, so the J call may be wrong. The CDR3 loop spans 16 amino acids. Germline-derived CDR1 and CDR2 are MNHEY and SMNVEV (reference sequence). This CDR3 is CASSLVGTGGTYEQYF. The CDR3 DNA is TGTGCCAGCAGTTTAGTAGGGACAGGGGGGACCTACGAGCAGTACTTC.

V is TRBV11-3 and J is TRBJ2-7; D uncertain. The V end was cut by 5 bases, the J end by 3 bases, with 17 bases between. Looked up from germline, CDR1 is SGHNT and CDR2 is YENEEA. This CDR3 is built from 15 residues. CDR3 in amino acids: CASSRNLGSDYEQYF. CDR3 nucleotides: TGTGCCAGCAGCAGAAATCTGGGGTCGGACTACGAGCAGTACTTC.

V usage is TRBV25-1 and J usage is TRBJ1-6; maybe TRBD1 (5 bases). The CDR3 contains 14 residues. Germline V gene sequence: CDR1 MGHDK, CDR2 SYGVNS. Trimming cost V 4 bases and J 9 bases, with 13 bases left between them. The DNA of the CDR3 is TGTGCCAGCAGTGCAGACAGAGGGAGTTCACCCCTCCACTTT. Its protein product is CASSADRGSSPLHF.

The V gene is TRBV9, the J gene TRBJ2-3, with a tentative D call TRBD1 (6 bases). With 3 bases removed from V and 2 bases from J, the gap between germline ends came to 13 bases. The CDR3 spans 15 residues. Germline V lookup: CDR1 SGDLS, CDR2 YYNGEE. Here the CDR3 reads CASSAHREITDTQYF. The CDR3 nucleotides are TGTGCCAGCAGCGCTCACAGGGAAATCACAGATACGCAGTATTTT.

This chain uses TRBV9 with TRBJ2-5; D gene ambiguous. The DNA end is more similar to TRBJ2-7, so the J call may be wrong. CDR1 SGDLS and CDR2 YYNGEE come from the germline V gene. The CDR3 contains 12 residues. This CDR3 reads CASSAAVGEQYF. The CDR3 region has the DNA TGTGCCAGCAGCGCCGCCGTGGGCGAGCAGTACTTC.

In the case of this clonotype: A much larger clone lies a single base off, so this may be a read error. V gene TRBV7-3 combines with J gene TRBJ2-7; 14 nucleotides line up with TRBD2. The V gene's germline CDR1 is SGHTA and CDR2 FQGTGA. The CDR3 covers 18 residues. The ends lost 4 bases at V and 7 bases at J; junction bases unmatched: 15. CDR3 coding DNA: TGTGCCAGCAGCTCGGGGGGACTAGCGGGGGCTATACTGGATGAGCAGTACTTC. Its translation: CASSSGGLAGAILDEQYF.

This clonotype was counted between two and nine times. The CDR3 DNA reads TGTGCCAGCAGTCGTACAGGGGGTGCAACTAATGAAAAACTGTTTTTT. Protein sequence: CASSRTGGATNEKLFF. V is TRBV12-3 or TRBV12-4 and J is TRBJ1-4; 8 bases are a match to TRBD1. The CDR3 is made up of 16 amino acids. The junction had 5 bases not matched to a gene; V was cut back by 5 bases and J by 0 bases.

The chain employs TRBV12-3 or TRBV12-4 and TRBJ2-7; D assignment may be TRBD1 or TRBD2 (6 bases each). The CDR3 has 14 amino acids. V was shortened by 9 bases and J by 2 bases, with 17 bases between the two germline ends. CDR3 in DNA: TGTGCCAGTAATATTAGGGGGGCGACCTACGAGCAGTACTTC. Its translation is CASNIRGATYEQYF.